The clone carrying this T cell receptor beta chain has a single count. CDR3 length: 18 residues. The germline CDR1 and CDR2 sequences are LGHNA and YNFKEQ. V lost 2 bases and J 0 bases, leaving 20 bases between the germline ends. The sample belongs to a study of blood T cell repertoires in COVID-19. Looking at the study overall: The origin of the acute and convalescent COVID-19 samples was the United States, Italy and Spain. T cells, B-cell-depleted T cells, or PBMCs supplied cDNA or gDNA.

In the authors' workflow: How many nucleated cells were present was estimated from reference gene primer amplification. Profiling relied on immunoSEQ multiplex PCR, and the TCRdb table lists in-frame clones only, not all of them. V, J and clone size reflect that table, while D and trimming were determined from the DNA. The table shows a few hundred thousand clones, with about nine tenths occurring only once. What was sequenced was peripheral blood. The chain uses TRBV4-2 and TRBJ2-7; D is possibly TRBD2 (6 bases). The receptor's source is a man aged 18 to 29 with active or convalescent COVID-19. CDR3 DNA: TGTGCCAGCAGCCAACGTTCTACACCCGGGACTGGCTCCTACGAGCAGTACTTC. The encoded protein is CASSQRSTPGTGSYEQYF.